Listed below are T cell receptor beta chains from one sample, sequenced in a study of cytomegalovirus exposure and HLA in healthy donors. Only in-frame clones appear in the TCRdb table, and some are missing; sequencing was by immunoSEQ multiplex PCR. The sample yields 150,000 to 200,000 clones, 76% seen once. The sequenced sample was PBMCs. The receptors were gathered from a young woman in good health and CMV-seropositive. Each CDR3 is given with its conserved first and last residue. The D gene is left open where the match is weak. Size is stated for part of the rows, as once, few or many counts, or as a class when the clone is expanded.

clone size: -
D gene: TRBD2
V gene: TRBV11-3
J gene: TRBJ2-3
CDR3 DNA: TGTGCCAGCAGCCCCGGACTAGCGGCAGATACGCAGTATTTT
CDR3 protein: CASSPGLAADTQYF

clone size: -
D gene: -
V gene: TRBV5-1
J gene: TRBJ2-2
CDR3 DNA: TGCGCCAGCAGCTTGGTTAGGAACACCGGGGAGCTGTTTTTT
CDR3 protein: CASSLVRNTGELFF

clone size: few
D gene: -
V gene: TRBV2
J gene: TRBJ1-6
CDR3 DNA: TGTGCCAGCAGGGTAGATAATTCACCCCTCCACTTT
CDR3 protein: CASRVDNSPLHF

clone size: -
D gene: -
V gene: TRBV19
J gene: TRBJ1-4
CDR3 DNA: TGTGCCAGTAGTATCGGGGAAAAACTGTTTTTT
CDR3 protein: CASSIGEKLFF

clone size: once
D gene: -
V gene: TRBV7-2
J gene: TRBJ2-5
CDR3 DNA: TGTGCCAGCAGCTTATCCGGAGAGACCCAGTACTTC
CDR3 protein: CASSLSGETQYF

clone size: -
D gene: TRBD1
V gene: TRBV5-4
J gene: TRBJ1-2
CDR3 DNA: TGTGCCAGCAGCTTCGGACAGGGCAGTCTCTATGGCTACACCTTC
CDR3 protein: CASSFGQGSLYGYTF

clone size: few
D gene: -
V gene: TRBV30
J gene: TRBJ1-3
CDR3 DNA: TGTGCCTGGAGAGATCAGGGAAACACCATATATTTT
CDR3 protein: CAWRDQGNTIYF

clone size: -
D gene: -
V gene: TRBV11-2
J gene: TRBJ2-5
CDR3 DNA: TGTGCCAGCACCAACCAAGAGACCCAGTACTTC
CDR3 protein: CASTNQETQYF

clone size: -
D gene: -
V gene: TRBV9
J gene: TRBJ2-2
CDR3 DNA: TGTGCCAGCAGCGAGAGACTGAACGGCGGGGAGCTGTTTTTT
CDR3 protein: CASSERLNGGELFF

clone size: -
D gene: -
V gene: TRBV5-4
J gene: TRBJ1-5
CDR3 DNA: TGTGCCAGCAGCTTGACCGGGTACGGCCAGCCCCAGCATTTT
CDR3 protein: CASSLTGYGQPQHF

clone size: -
D gene: -
V gene: TRBV30
J gene: TRBJ1-6
CDR3 DNA: TGTGCCTGGAGTCCCCGAGCTTATGGTTCACCCCTCCACTTT
CDR3 protein: CAWSPRAYGSPLHF

clone size: -
D gene: -
V gene: TRBV6-6
J gene: TRBJ1-4
CDR3 DNA: TGTGCCAGCAAAAACAGGGTCCCGGATGAAAAACTGTTTTTT
CDR3 protein: CASKNRVPDEKLFF

clone size: -
D gene: -
V gene: TRBV7-9
J gene: TRBJ1-1
CDR3 DNA: TGTGCCAGCAGCCAGACCGGGGGGGACACTGAAGCTTTCTTT
CDR3 protein: CASSQTGGDTEAFF

clone size: -
D gene: -
V gene: TRBV28
J gene: TRBJ2-6
CDR3 DNA: TGTGCCAGCAGTTTATCTAGAAGGGGATCCTCTGGGGCCAACGGCCTGACTTTC
CDR3 protein: CASSLSRRGSSGANGLTF

clone size: -
D gene: TRBD1
V gene: TRBV6-5
J gene: TRBJ1-1
CDR3 DNA: TGTGCCAGCAGTCGACAGGGATCTTACACTGAAGCTTTCTTT
CDR3 protein: CASSRQGSYTEAFF

clone size: once
D gene: -
V gene: TRBV6-5
J gene: TRBJ1-2
CDR3 DNA: TGTGCCAGCAGTTACTCTCAGGGCTATGGCTACACCTTC
CDR3 protein: CASSYSQGYGYTF

clone size: few
D gene: TRBD1
V gene: TRBV9
J gene: TRBJ2-3
CDR3 DNA: TGTGCCAGCAGCACAAAGGGACAGGGGGGAGTAGATACGCAGTATTTT
CDR3 protein: CASSTKGQGGVDTQYF

clone size: -
D gene: -
V gene: TRBV18
J gene: TRBJ1-1
CDR3 DNA: TGTGCCAGCTCACCAGGGGCGTGGGGGAACACTGAAGCTTTCTTT
CDR3 protein: CASSPGAWGNTEAFF

clone size: few
D gene: TRBD1
V gene: TRBV6-1
J gene: TRBJ2-7
CDR3 DNA: TGTGCCATCTACACTACAGGGGATCAAACCTACGAGCAGTACTTC
CDR3 protein: CAIYTTGDQTYEQYF

clone size: -
D gene: -
V gene: TRBV5-1
J gene: TRBJ2-3
CDR3 DNA: TGCGCCAGCAGCCCTGCGGGGGCCGCCGCAGATACGCAGTATTTT
CDR3 protein: CASSPAGAAADTQYF

clone size: -
D gene: TRBD2
V gene: TRBV7-2
J gene: TRBJ2-7
CDR3 DNA: TGTGCCAGCAGCTTGGCTGCTAGCGGGGGGGCCTACGAGCAGTACTTC
CDR3 protein: CASSLAASGGAYEQYF

clone size: few
D gene: -
V gene: TRBV6-5
J gene: TRBJ1-6
CDR3 DNA: TGTGCCAGCAGTTTGAACAGAAATAATTCACCCCTCCACTTT
CDR3 protein: CASSLNRNNSPLHF

clone size: once
D gene: -
V gene: TRBV2
J gene: TRBJ1-1
CDR3 DNA: TGTGCCAGCAGTCTGCGGTTGAACACTGAAGCTTTCTTT
CDR3 protein: CASSLRLNTEAFF

clone size: few
D gene: -
V gene: TRBV28
J gene: TRBJ2-5
CDR3 DNA: TGTGCCAGCAGCCGCGGACAGACCAGAGAGACCCAGTACTTC
CDR3 protein: CASSRGQTRETQYF

clone size: -
D gene: TRBD2
V gene: TRBV19
J gene: TRBJ2-7
CDR3 DNA: TGTGCCAGTAGCGTGGGAGGGGACCCCTACGAGCAGTACTTC
CDR3 protein: CASSVGGDPYEQYF

clone size: -
D gene: -
V gene: TRBV27
J gene: TRBJ1-4
CDR3 DNA: TGTGCCAGCAGTTTAAGGTCAGGGGAAAAACTGTTTTTT
CDR3 protein: CASSLRSGEKLFF

clone size: few
D gene: TRBD1
V gene: TRBV19
J gene: TRBJ1-1
CDR3 DNA: TGTGCCAGTAGCATACAGGGGTCGGACACTGAAGCTTTCTTT
CDR3 protein: CASSIQGSDTEAFF

clone size: -
D gene: -
V gene: TRBV7-2
J gene: TRBJ1-6
CDR3 DNA: TGTGCCAGCAGCTTAGTGGGTCAGGCACCCCTCCACTTT
CDR3 protein: CASSLVGQAPLHF

clone size: -
D gene: TRBD1
V gene: TRBV5-4
J gene: TRBJ1-4
CDR3 DNA: TGTGCCAGCAGCCCGTACAGGGGACCTAATGAAAAACTGTTTTTT
CDR3 protein: CASSPYRGPNEKLFF

clone size: -
D gene: TRBD1
V gene: TRBV30
J gene: TRBJ2-2
CDR3 DNA: TGTGCCAGAGGACAGGGGTCCGGGGAGCTGTTTTTT
CDR3 protein: CARGQGSGELFF

clone size: -
D gene: -
V gene: TRBV6-5
J gene: TRBJ1-2
CDR3 DNA: TGTGCCAGCAGTGGAGAGAGACAGGTGAATGGCTACACCTTC
CDR3 protein: CASSGERQVNGYTF

clone size: -
D gene: TRBD1
V gene: TRBV6-5
J gene: TRBJ1-2
CDR3 DNA: TGTGCCAGCACCCTAGCGGGACAGACCTATGGCTACACCTTC
CDR3 protein: CASTLAGQTYGYTF

clone size: -
D gene: -
V gene: TRBV7-9
J gene: TRBJ2-5
CDR3 DNA: TGTGCCAGCAGCCAGACAGTTCAAGAGACCCAGTACTTC
CDR3 protein: CASSQTVQETQYF

clone size: -
D gene: TRBD2
V gene: TRBV4-2
J gene: TRBJ2-4
CDR3 DNA: TGTGCCAGCAGCCAAGTAGGAGTAGCGGGGGGGCCGGGAGAAAACATTCAGTACTTC
CDR3 protein: CASSQVGVAGGPGENIQYF

clone size: few
D gene: -
V gene: TRBV21-1
J gene: TRBJ2-7
CDR3 DNA: TGTGCCAGCAGCCCTCACAGGGGTCACGAGCAGTACTTC
CDR3 protein: CASSPHRGHEQYF

clone size: once
D gene: TRBD2
V gene: TRBV4-3
J gene: TRBJ2-5
CDR3 DNA: TGCGCCAGCAGCCCCAGCTGGCTAGCGGGGGTCGTGGGGGAGACCCAGTACTTC
CDR3 protein: CASSPSWLAGVVGETQYF

clone size: -
D gene: -
V gene: TRBV5-1
J gene: TRBJ2-5
CDR3 DNA: TGCGCCAGCAGCGTAACTGGTAACATCGGGGAGACCCAGTACTTC
CDR3 protein: CASSVTGNIGETQYF

clone size: -
D gene: TRBD2
V gene: TRBV5-4
J gene: TRBJ2-5
CDR3 DNA: TGTGCCAGCAGCTGGAGGAGCGGGGGGGCGTTGGAGACCCAGTACTTC
CDR3 protein: CASSWRSGGALETQYF

clone size: -
D gene: -
V gene: TRBV27
J gene: TRBJ1-2
CDR3 DNA: TGTGCCAGCAGTTTATTCGCAGGGAACTATGGCTACACCTTC
CDR3 protein: CASSLFAGNYGYTF

clone size: -
D gene: -
V gene: TRBV6-1
J gene: TRBJ1-5
CDR3 DNA: TGTGCCAGCAGTGAAAGAGCGGACAGCCTTCATCAGCCCCAGCATTTT
CDR3 protein: CASSERADSLHQPQHF

clone size: -
D gene: -
V gene: TRBV7-9
J gene: TRBJ1-1
CDR3 DNA: TGTTCCAGCAGCCTCGCAGGGGTAACTGAAGCTTTCTTT
CDR3 protein: CSSSLAGVTEAFF

clone size: once
D gene: TRBD2
V gene: TRBV9
J gene: TRBJ2-3
CDR3 DNA: TGTGCCAGCAGCGTAGTGTCAGGGAGGGAGGGCACAGATACGCAGTATTTT
CDR3 protein: CASSVVSGREGTDTQYF

clone size: few
D gene: -
V gene: TRBV28
J gene: TRBJ2-7
CDR3 DNA: TGTGCCAGCAGTTTAAGTTACGACATCGGCGAGCAGTACTTC
CDR3 protein: CASSLSYDIGEQYF

clone size: -
D gene: -
V gene: TRBV11-3
J gene: TRBJ2-1
CDR3 DNA: TGTGCCAGCAGCCTCGGACAGAACAATGAGCAGTTCTTC
CDR3 protein: CASSLGQNNEQFF

clone size: -
D gene: TRBD1
V gene: TRBV7-2
J gene: TRBJ2-7
CDR3 DNA: TGTGCCAGCAGCCGACGGACAGGGGCGTCCTACGAGCAGTACTTC
CDR3 protein: CASSRRTGASYEQYF

clone size: -
D gene: -
V gene: TRBV7-9
J gene: TRBJ1-4
CDR3 DNA: TGTGCCAGCAGCTGGGGAGGTGTTTCAGGAAAACTGTTTTTT
CDR3 protein: CASSWGGVSGKLFF

clone size: few
D gene: -
V gene: TRBV4-1
J gene: TRBJ2-5
CDR3 DNA: TGCGCCAGCAGCCAAGCCGGGGATGGGACCCAGTACTTC
CDR3 protein: CASSQAGDGTQYF

clone size: once
D gene: TRBD2
V gene: TRBV5-4
J gene: TRBJ2-3
CDR3 DNA: TGTGCCAGCAGCTTAGCGGGGGCCACAGATACGCAGTATTTT
CDR3 protein: CASSLAGATDTQYF

clone size: -
D gene: TRBD2
V gene: TRBV7-2
J gene: TRBJ2-2
CDR3 DNA: TGTGCCAGCAGCCCTCCGGCGGGGGGGAACACCGGGGAGCTGTTTTTT
CDR3 protein: CASSPPAGGNTGELFF

clone size: -
D gene: -
V gene: TRBV7-8
J gene: TRBJ1-6
CDR3 DNA: TGTGCCAGCAGCGTAGTTGTGCCTGACCAGGGCCTATCCCTCCACTTT
CDR3 protein: CASSVVVPDQGLSLHF

clone size: -
D gene: -
V gene: TRBV27
J gene: TRBJ2-1
CDR3 DNA: TGTGCCAGCAGTTTAGGCAGGGAGCAGTTCTTC
CDR3 protein: CASSLGREQFF

clone size: -
D gene: -
V gene: TRBV6-5
J gene: TRBJ1-4
CDR3 DNA: TGTGCCATCAGTGTAAGGGGTAATGAAAAACTGTTTTTT
CDR3 protein: CAISVRGNEKLFF

clone size: -
D gene: -
V gene: TRBV25-1
J gene: TRBJ1-2
CDR3 DNA: TGTGCCAGCAGTGATCCTACGCGGGGGGGTGCGAGCTATGGCTACACCTTC
CDR3 protein: CASSDPTRGGASYGYTF